These T cell receptor beta chains were read from a single sample in a study of blood T cell repertoires in COVID-19. Data came from immunoSEQ multiplex PCR; TCRdb stores just in-frame clones and leaves some out. The top ten clones hold 7.8% of a sample with roughly 190,000 clones, 82% of them seen once. The material sequenced was peripheral blood. The receptors come from a woman in her sixties with COVID-19, enrolled during active disease. Each CDR3 is given with its conserved first and last residue. Each record gives: V gene, J gene, CDR3 protein.

v_gene: TRBV10-3
j_gene: TRBJ1-2
CDR3aa: CAISGGPVGGGYTF

v_gene: TRBV19
j_gene: TRBJ2-1
CDR3aa: CASSFIRGNEQFF

v_gene: TRBV28
j_gene: TRBJ1-5
CDR3aa: CASSVPRGLGQPQHF

v_gene: TRBV5-1
j_gene: TRBJ2-3
CDR3aa: CASSFSGGADTQYF

v_gene: TRBV7-8
j_gene: TRBJ1-2
CDR3aa: CASSYDRGRGYTF

v_gene: TRBV3-1/TRBV3-2
j_gene: TRBJ1-1
CDR3aa: CASSEPGTDTEAFF

v_gene: TRBV4-1
j_gene: TRBJ2-1
CDR3aa: CASSQMGQRRQFF

v_gene: TRBV15
j_gene: TRBJ1-2
CDR3aa: CATSTRTGMQGGYTF

v_gene: TRBV5-6
j_gene: TRBJ2-7
CDR3aa: CASSLGQGYYEQYF

v_gene: TRBV5-4
j_gene: TRBJ1-6
CDR3aa: CASSRYRESSPLHF

v_gene: TRBV11-2
j_gene: TRBJ1-1
CDR3aa: CASSLPTGGLGEAFF

v_gene: TRBV25-1
j_gene: TRBJ1-1
CDR3aa: CASTLPRAEGTEAFF

v_gene: TRBV10-1
j_gene: TRBJ2-5
CDR3aa: CAKAKGVQYF

v_gene: TRBV2
j_gene: TRBJ1-2
CDR3aa: CASRLTGTGITNYGYTF

v_gene: TRBV18
j_gene: TRBJ2-3
CDR3aa: CASSQSAQDTQYF

v_gene: TRBV18
j_gene: TRBJ1-3
CDR3aa: CASSQNWGLSGNTIYF

v_gene: TRBV5-4
j_gene: TRBJ1-1
CDR3aa: CASSPPTGLNTEAFF

v_gene: TRBV24-1
j_gene: TRBJ2-7
CDR3aa: CATSESGGASYEQYF

v_gene: TRBV28
j_gene: TRBJ1-2
CDR3aa: CASSSQGRDFNYGYTF

v_gene: TRBV7-3
j_gene: TRBJ2-2
CDR3aa: CASSPHSGTDTGELFF

v_gene: TRBV7-2
j_gene: TRBJ2-3
CDR3aa: CASSLGLGTSQNTQYF

v_gene: TRBV4-1
j_gene: TRBJ2-1
CDR3aa: CASSQGLLAGDEQFF

v_gene: TRBV6-1
j_gene: TRBJ2-1
CDR3aa: CASSDLLYNEQFF

v_gene: TRBV24-1
j_gene: TRBJ2-3
CDR3aa: CATSDAGTGHTDTQYF

v_gene: TRBV29-1
j_gene: TRBJ2-7
CDR3aa: CSVREGGGEQYF

v_gene: TRBV27
j_gene: TRBJ2-1
CDR3aa: CASSSGTSGKEQFF

v_gene: TRBV7-9
j_gene: TRBJ2-5
CDR3aa: CASSPRRAGGQETQYF

v_gene: TRBV30
j_gene: TRBJ2-7
CDR3aa: CAWERQGLPYEQYF

v_gene: TRBV19
j_gene: TRBJ1-1
CDR3aa: CASSIRSRGAEAFF